Below, 10 T cell receptor beta chains from the same sample are listed, as sequenced in a study of OX40 agonist ivuxolimab in advanced cancers. The assay was immunoSEQ multiplex PCR, and TCRdb's table has in-frame clones only and misses some. The table includes 60,000 to 75,000 clones, about 89% detected once. This sample comprised CD4+ or CD8+ T cells sorted from blood, obtained in a trial of the OX40 agonist ivuxolimab. Receptors originate from an adult with an advanced solid tumor such as melanoma, head and neck, liver or kidney cancer.

The chain couples TRBV7-9 to TRBJ2-7; TRBD2 agrees at 9 bases. Germline V gives CDR1 SEHNR, CDR2 FQNEAQ (reference sequence). This CDR3 has 15 amino acids. J lost 0 bases, V lost 3 bases, and 3 bases had no gene match. The CDR3 sequence is CASSLTSGTSYEQYF. The CDR3 nucleotides are TGTGCCAGCAGCTTGACTAGCGGAACCTCCTACGAGCAGTACTTC.

This chain links TRBV27 with TRBJ1-2, with a possible D match to TRBD1 (6 bases). The CDR3 has 15 amino acids. Trimming left V 6 bases short and J 1 base short, with 15 bases between. CDR1 and CDR2 from the germline V gene are MNHEY and SMNVEV (reference sequence). The DNA of the CDR3 is TGTGCCAGCAGACCAACAGGGAGCTTTAACTATGGCTACACCTTC. It is translated as CASRPTGSFNYGYTF.

The V gene is TRBV2, the J gene TRBJ2-7; 7 bases align to TRBD2. The CDR3 has 15 residues. With 1 base clipped from V and 0 bases from J, the junction kept 3 bases outside the gene matches. Looked up from germline, CDR1 is SNHLY and CDR2 is FYNNEI. In nucleotides, the CDR3 is TGTGCCAGCAGTGAAGAGCGGGATAGCTCCTACGAGCAGTACTTC. This translates into CASSEERDSSYEQYF.

This chain joins TRBV5-4 and TRBJ2-1; TRBD2 aligns across 12 bases. V lost 4 bases to trimming and J lost 9 bases; unmatched junction nucleotides: 11. CDR3 length: 16 amino acids. Germline CDR1 reads SGHNT; CDR2 reads YYREEE (reference sequence). The CDR3 nucleotides read TGTGCCAGCAGCGTCCGAAGACTAGCGGGAGAGGGTGAGCAGTTCTTC. Its protein product is CASSVRRLAGEGEQFF.

V usage is TRBV18 and J usage is TRBJ1-1; D might be TRBD1 (6 bases). The germline gives CDR1 KGHSH, CDR2 LQKENI. Trimming stripped 6 bases from V and 3 bases from J, with 17 bases between. CDR3 length: 15 residues. CDR3 DNA: TGTGCCAGCTCTCCGATGGGGGGGGCGGACACTGAAGCTTTCTTT. It translates to CASSPMGGADTEAFF.

CDR3 sequence: CASSGGTKYQPQHF. The DNA for the CDR3 is TGTGCCAGCAGTGGCGGGACAAAATATCAGCCCCAGCATTTT. The V gene is TRBV28, the J gene TRBJ1-5; TRBD1 might be the D (6 bases). Germline values: CDR1 MDHEN, CDR2 SYDVKM. Trimming removed 5 bases at V and 5 bases at J, with 13 bases between. This CDR3 region has 14 residues.

The rearrangement joins TRBV28 to TRBJ2-3; possible D gene TRBD2, 7 bases. Germline CDR1 is MDHEN and CDR2 is SYDVKM. V was cut by 6 bases and J by 1 base, with 17 bases left in between. The CDR3 is 16 residues long. In DNA, the CDR3 is TGTGCCAGCAGCTCAGGGGAGGGGACGGGCACAGATACGCAGTATTTT. Protein sequence: CASSSGEGTGTDTQYF.

The chain combines TRBV11-2 with TRBJ1-5; D may be TRBD1 (5 bases). V dropped 2 bases and J dropped 0 bases, with 11 bases sitting between them. The CDR3 length is 16 residues. Germline V gives CDR1 SGHAT, CDR2 FQNNGV. The CDR3 spells CASSLHGGHSNQPQHF. In nucleotides, the CDR3 is TGTGCCAGCAGCTTACACGGAGGACATAGCAATCAGCCCCAGCATTTT.

CDR3 protein: CASSEGWEDYEQYF. CDR3 in DNA: TGTGCCAGCAGTGAAGGGTGGGAAGACTACGAGCAGTACTTC. The chain carries TRBV6-1 and TRBJ2-7, with D unresolved. Germline V gives CDR1 MNHNS, CDR2 SASEGT. The CDR3 consists of 14 residues. V was pared by 1 base and J by 3 bases, with 10 bases between.

The rearrangement links TRBV6-1 to TRBJ2-1; D could derive from TRBD1 or TRBD2 (5 bases each). CDR1 is MNHNS and CDR2 is SASEGT in the germline V gene. The CDR3 loop spans 14 amino acids. Trimming pared 0 bases from V and 2 bases from J, leaving 5 bases between. As DNA, the CDR3 is TGTGCCAGCAGTGAAGCGGGGGCCTACAATGAGCAGTTCTTC. Translating gives CASSEAGAYNEQFF.